This TCR beta chain appears in the sequencing data of a study of identical twins. Overall study results and limits: The study based its conclusions on cross-sectional statistical analysis and did not follow the same donors. Twin pairs' shared out-of-frame alpha sequences were enriched in low generation probability. Beta clonotypes that were abundant in cord blood contained fewer insertions, a pattern absent from memory repertoires.

Carrying unique molecular identifiers, the cDNA also gained a universal primer site through template switching. TCRdb processed the 5' RACE reads anew with MiXCR; each CDR3 protein has one entry. The sample has 1.5 million to 2 million distinct CDR3 sequences, about 31% seen once; the top ten hold about 0.27%. This clonotype has more than one count but fewer than ten. What it binds is unknown. This clonotype was obtained from a newborn girl in good health. The sequenced sample was cord blood.

DNA of the CDR3: TGCAGTGCAGATCATCTAGCGGGCATCCCCCTAGGTGCAGATACGCAGTATTTT. This gives the protein CSADHLAGIPLGADTQYF. J is TRBJ2-3 and V is TRBV20-1; 8 bases fit TRBD2. The CDR3 runs to 18 residues. Losses at the gene ends were 6 bases for V and 4 bases for J; bases not matched to a gene: 21. Germline V gives CDR1 DFQATT, CDR2 SNEGSKA (reference sequence).